Below, 11 T cell receptor beta chains from the same sample are listed, as sequenced in a study of control samples from healthy donors and cancer patients. The protocol was immunoSEQ multiplex PCR, while the TCRdb copy is restricted to in-frame clones and leaves out a portion. The sample lists about 120,000 clones, 80% to 95% occurring once. The source material was blood. Receptors were obtained from a woman aged 18-35 years in good health.

This clone was counted between two and nine times. The chain joins TRBV24-1 to TRBJ2-1; a possible D gene is TRBD2 (6 bases). Germline CDR1 is KGHDR and CDR2 is SFDVKD. The ends were cut back, 9 bases at V and 6 bases at J, with 23 bases in the middle. The CDR3 sequence is 16 residues long. This chain's CDR3 is CATAPNGEDSANEQFF. CDR3 coding DNA: TGTGCCACCGCCCCTAATGGGGAGGATTCTGCCAATGAGCAGTTCTTC.

This clone turned up a few times. The sample carries other DNA sequences with the same CDR3. In DNA form, the CDR3 reads TGTGCCTGGAGTAAGTCCGGCGAGCAGTACTTC. As protein: CAWSKSGEQYF. The chain combines TRBV30 with TRBJ2-7, with unresolved D. The CDR3 spans 11 residues. Trimming shortened V by 2 bases and J by 6 bases, and 8 bases separated the two germline ends. CDR1 is GTSNPN, CDR2 SVGIG, per germline (reference sequence).

The chain is built from TRBV19 and TRBJ2-5, with 9 bases matching TRBD2. V was pared by 1 base and J by 5 bases, with 11 bases of the junction left unmatched. CDR3 length: 17 residues. Germline CDR1 and CDR2: LNHDA and SQIVND (reference sequence). The CDR3 DNA sequence: TGTGCCAGTAGTATAGGTATCAGTAGCGGGGGAGGGGAGACCCAGTACTTC. This gives the protein CASSIGISSGGGETQYF.

The CDR3 reads CASSLRGQGTEAFF. CDR3 coding DNA: TGCGCCAGCAGCCTCAGGGGACAGGGCACTGAAGCTTTCTTT. V usage is TRBV5-1 and J usage is TRBJ1-1, with 9 bases that match TRBD1. Germline CDR1 SGHRS, CDR2 YFSETQ. The CDR3 has 14 residues. V gave up 4 bases and J gave up 4 bases; unmatched junction bases: 5.

The table lists this clone with a count of one. The rearrangement links TRBV28 to TRBJ2-7, with TRBD2 as a possible D gene (6 bases). This CDR3 is 14 amino acids long. The germline V gene has CDR1 MDHEN and CDR2 SYDVKM. Trimming left V 5 bases short and J 2 bases short, with 13 bases between. CDR3 DNA sequence: TGTGCCAGCAGTCGGGGTGGGAGGACCTACGAGCAGTACTTC. Translation: CASSRGGRTYEQYF.

The gene calls are TRBV5-1 and TRBJ2-3; D is unresolved. This CDR3 spans 14 amino acids. Germline assignment: CDR1 SGHRS and CDR2 YFSETQ. V was shortened by 0 bases and J by 2 bases, with 7 bases between the two germline ends. As DNA, the CDR3 is TGCGCCAGCAGCTTGGATCGGAACACAGATACGCAGTATTTT. The encoded protein is CASSLDRNTDTQYF.

CDR3 DNA: TGCGCCAGCAGCTTGGCTAGCGGGAGGAATGAGCAGTTCTTC. Translation gives CASSLASGRNEQFF. V and J are TRBV5-1 and TRBJ2-1; 11 bases align to TRBD2. CDR1 and CDR2 (germline): SGHRS, YFSETQ. The CDR3 consists of 14 residues. The V segment lost 0 bases and the J segment 7 bases; nucleotides outside the gene matches: 0.

The chain links TRBV2 to TRBJ2-5; D gene ambiguous. Trimming cost V 0 bases and J 9 bases, with 11 bases left between them. The germline V gene has CDR1 SNHLY and CDR2 FYNNEI. There are 13 residues in the CDR3. CDR3 protein: CASSEAGFAAQYF. The CDR3 bases are TGTGCCAGCAGTGAAGCGGGGTTTGCCGCCCAGTACTTC.

The genes are TRBV30 and TRBJ2-7, with 7 positions matching TRBD1. The CDR3 totals 12 residues. Germline CDR1 GTSNPN, CDR2 SVGIG (reference sequence). The J segment lost 4 bases and the V segment lost 5 bases, leaving 5 bases of the junction unmatched. This CDR3 reads CAWGTAAYEQYF. The CDR3 DNA follows: TGTGCCTGGGGGACAGCAGCATACGAGCAGTACTTC.

The chain employs TRBV11-3 and TRBJ2-7; D uncertain. Germline assignment: CDR1 SGHNT and CDR2 YENEEA. Trimming took 2 bases from V and 0 from J, leaving 8 bases between them. The CDR3 is 14 amino acids. The DNA of the CDR3 is TGTGCCAGCAGCTTATCGGGCAACTCCTACGAGCAGTACTTC. Its translation: CASSLSGNSYEQYF.

This clone was detected only a few times. The chain employs TRBV5-4 and TRBJ2-7; D remains ambiguous. Trimming stripped 0 bases from V and 3 bases from J, with 10 bases between. Germline V gives CDR1 SGHNT, CDR2 YYREEE (reference sequence). The CDR3 consists of 14 residues. CDR3 nucleotides: TGTGCCAGCAGCTTGGGCGATCCCTACTACGAGCAGTACTTC. Protein sequence: CASSLGDPYYEQYF.